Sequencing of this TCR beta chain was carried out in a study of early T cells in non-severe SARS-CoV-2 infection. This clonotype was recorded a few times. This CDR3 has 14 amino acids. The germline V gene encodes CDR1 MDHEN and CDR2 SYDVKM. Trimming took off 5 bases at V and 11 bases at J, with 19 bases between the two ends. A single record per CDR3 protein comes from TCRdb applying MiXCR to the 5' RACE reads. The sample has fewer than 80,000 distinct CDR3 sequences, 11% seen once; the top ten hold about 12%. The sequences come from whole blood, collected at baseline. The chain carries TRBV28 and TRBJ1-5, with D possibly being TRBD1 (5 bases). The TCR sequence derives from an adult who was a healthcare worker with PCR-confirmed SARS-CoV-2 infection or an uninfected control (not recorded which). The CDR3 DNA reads TGTGCCAGCAGTCCACAGACAGCGGGGGGATCCCAGCATTTT. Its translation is CASSPQTAGGSQHF.